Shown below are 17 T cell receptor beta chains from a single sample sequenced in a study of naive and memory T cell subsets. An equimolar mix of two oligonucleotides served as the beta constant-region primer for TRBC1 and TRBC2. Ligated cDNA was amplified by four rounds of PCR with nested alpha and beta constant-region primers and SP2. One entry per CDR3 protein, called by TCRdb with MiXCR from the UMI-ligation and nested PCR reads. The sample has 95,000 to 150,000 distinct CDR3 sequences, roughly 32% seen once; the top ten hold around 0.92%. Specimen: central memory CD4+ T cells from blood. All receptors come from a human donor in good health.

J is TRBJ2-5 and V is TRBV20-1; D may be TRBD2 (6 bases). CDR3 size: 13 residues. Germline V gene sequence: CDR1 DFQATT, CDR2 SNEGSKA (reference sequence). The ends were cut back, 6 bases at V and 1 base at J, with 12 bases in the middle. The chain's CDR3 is CSASGGSQETQYF. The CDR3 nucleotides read TGCAGTGCCTCCGGGGGTTCCCAAGAGACCCAGTACTTC.

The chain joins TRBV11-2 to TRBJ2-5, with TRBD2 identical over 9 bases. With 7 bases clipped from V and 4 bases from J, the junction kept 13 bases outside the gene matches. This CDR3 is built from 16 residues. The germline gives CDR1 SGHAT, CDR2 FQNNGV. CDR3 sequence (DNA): TGTGCCAGCACTAGGCTAGCGGGAAGGTCGGGAGAGACCCAGTACTTC. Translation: CASTRLAGRSGETQYF.

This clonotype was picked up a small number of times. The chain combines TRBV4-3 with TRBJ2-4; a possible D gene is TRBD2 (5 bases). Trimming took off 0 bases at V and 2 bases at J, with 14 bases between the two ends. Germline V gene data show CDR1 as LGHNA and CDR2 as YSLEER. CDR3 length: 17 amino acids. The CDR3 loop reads CASSQERASSTKNIQYF. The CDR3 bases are TGCGCCAGCAGCCAAGAGCGGGCTAGCAGCACCAAAAACATTCAGTACTTC.

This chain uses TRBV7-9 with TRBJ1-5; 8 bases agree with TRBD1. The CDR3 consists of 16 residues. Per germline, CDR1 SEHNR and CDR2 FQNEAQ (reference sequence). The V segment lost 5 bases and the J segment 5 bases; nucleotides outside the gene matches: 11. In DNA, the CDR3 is TGTGCCAGCAGCCGATACCTGACAGGGGTCGATCAGCCCCAGCATTTT. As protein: CASSRYLTGVDQPQHF.

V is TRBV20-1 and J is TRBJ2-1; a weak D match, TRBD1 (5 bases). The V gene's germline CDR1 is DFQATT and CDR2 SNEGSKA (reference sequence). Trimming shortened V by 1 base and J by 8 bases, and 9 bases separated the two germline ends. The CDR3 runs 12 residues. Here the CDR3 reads CSARGGRDEQFF. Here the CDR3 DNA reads TGCAGTGCTAGAGGTGGCAGGGATGAGCAGTTCTTC.

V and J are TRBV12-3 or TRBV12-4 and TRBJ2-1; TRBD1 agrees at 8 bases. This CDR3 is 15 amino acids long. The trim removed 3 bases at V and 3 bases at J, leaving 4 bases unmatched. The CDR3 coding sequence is TGTGCCAGCAGTTTTGGGGACAGGCTCTACAATGAGCAGTTCTTC. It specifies CASSFGDRLYNEQFF.

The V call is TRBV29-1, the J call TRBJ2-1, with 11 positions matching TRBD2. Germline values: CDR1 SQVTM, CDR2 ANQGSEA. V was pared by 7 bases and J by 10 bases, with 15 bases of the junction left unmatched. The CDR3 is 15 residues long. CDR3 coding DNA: TGCAGCGCGAGCATCACTAGCGGGAGCTTAGAGGAGCAGTTCTTC. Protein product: CSASITSGSLEEQFF.

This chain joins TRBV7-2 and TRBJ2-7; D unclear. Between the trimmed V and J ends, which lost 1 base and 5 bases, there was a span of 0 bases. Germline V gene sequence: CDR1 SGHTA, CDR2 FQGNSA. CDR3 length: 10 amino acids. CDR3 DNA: TGTGCCAGCAGCTTAGACGAGCAGTACTTC. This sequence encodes CASSLDEQYF.

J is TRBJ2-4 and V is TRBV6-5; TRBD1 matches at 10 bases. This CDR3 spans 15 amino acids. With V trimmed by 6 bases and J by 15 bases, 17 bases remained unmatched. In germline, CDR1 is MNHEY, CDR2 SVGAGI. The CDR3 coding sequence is TGTGCCAGCAGCCGCCGTCCCGGGACAGGGGCTATCTTGTACTTC. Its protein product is CASSRRPGTGAILYF.

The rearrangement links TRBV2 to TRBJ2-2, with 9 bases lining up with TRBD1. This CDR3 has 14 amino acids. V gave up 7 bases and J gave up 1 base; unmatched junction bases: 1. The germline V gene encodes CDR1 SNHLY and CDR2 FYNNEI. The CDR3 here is CASKGQGNTGELFF. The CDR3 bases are TGTGCCAGCAAGGGACAGGGGAACACCGGGGAGCTGTTTTTT.

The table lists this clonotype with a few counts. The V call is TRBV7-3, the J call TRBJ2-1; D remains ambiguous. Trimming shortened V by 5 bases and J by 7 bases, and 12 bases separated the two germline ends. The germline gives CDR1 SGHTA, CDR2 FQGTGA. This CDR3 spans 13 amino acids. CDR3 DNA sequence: TGTGCCAGCAGCAAATTGTTAGGGAATGAGCAGTTCTTC. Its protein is CASSKLLGNEQFF. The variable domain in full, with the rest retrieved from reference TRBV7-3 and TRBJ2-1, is GAGVSQTPSNKVTEKGKYVELRCDPISGHTALYWYRQSLGQGPEFLIYFQGTGAADDSGLPNDRFFAVRPEGSVSTLKIQRTERGDSAVYLCASSKLLGNEQFFGPGTRLTVL.

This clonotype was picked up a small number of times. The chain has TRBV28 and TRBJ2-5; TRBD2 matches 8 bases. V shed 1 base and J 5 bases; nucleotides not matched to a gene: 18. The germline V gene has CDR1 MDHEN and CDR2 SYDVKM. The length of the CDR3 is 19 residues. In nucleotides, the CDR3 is TGTGCCAGCAGTTTATCCGCTATCGGGGGGGCCTTGTCTTCGGAGACCCAGTACTTC. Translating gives CASSLSAIGGALSSETQYF.

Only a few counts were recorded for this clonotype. CDR3 DNA: TGTGCCAGCAGCCTCGACAGGGACAACACCGGGGAGCTGTTTTTT. Translating gives CASSLDRDNTGELFF. V and J are TRBV28 and TRBJ2-2; TRBD1 matches 7 bases. V dropped 6 bases and J dropped 2; count of bases not matched to a gene: 6. The CDR3 runs 15 residues. Per the germline V gene, CDR1 is MDHEN and CDR2 is SYDVKM.

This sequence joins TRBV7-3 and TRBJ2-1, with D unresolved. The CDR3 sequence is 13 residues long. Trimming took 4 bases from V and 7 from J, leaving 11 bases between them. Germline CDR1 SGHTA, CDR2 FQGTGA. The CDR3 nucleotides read TGTGCCAGCAGCTACCCAGGAGTGAATGAGCAGTTCTTC. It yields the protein CASSYPGVNEQFF.

Written as DNA, the CDR3 is TGTGCCAGCAGCCGTGGACAGGCCCATGGCTACACCTTC. This encodes CASSRGQAHGYTF. The chain employs TRBV3-1 and TRBJ1-2; the match to TRBD1 covers 7 bases. V lost 4 bases and J lost 6; bases outside the gene matches: 5. The length of the CDR3 is 13 residues. Germline V gene lookup returns CDR1 LGHDT and CDR2 YNNKEL (reference sequence).

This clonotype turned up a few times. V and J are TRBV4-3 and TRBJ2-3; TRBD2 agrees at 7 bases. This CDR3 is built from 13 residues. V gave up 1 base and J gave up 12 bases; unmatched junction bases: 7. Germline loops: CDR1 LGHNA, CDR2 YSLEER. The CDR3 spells CASSQAAAGDQYF. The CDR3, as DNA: TGCGCCAGCAGCCAAGCTGCGGCGGGAGATCAGTATTTT.

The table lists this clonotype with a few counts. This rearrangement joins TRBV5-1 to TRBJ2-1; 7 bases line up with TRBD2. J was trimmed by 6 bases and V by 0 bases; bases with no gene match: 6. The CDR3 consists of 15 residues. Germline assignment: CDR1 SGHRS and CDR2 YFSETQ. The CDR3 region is CASSLVRGRGNEQFF. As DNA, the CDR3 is TGCGCCAGCAGCTTGGTTCGCGGGAGAGGCAATGAGCAGTTCTTC.